The 2 T cell receptor beta chains reported below all come from one sample, sequenced in a study of T cells in Graves' hyperthyroidism and ophthalmopathy (dated by TCRdb to the late 2010s). The library was built by means of multiplex PCR. The reads were generated on an Illumina HiSeq 2000. The TCR beta CDR3 regions were amplified from the RNA transcripts. The first round of RT-PCR for the TCR CDR3 was performed with the HTBI primer set and the Qiagen OneStep RT-PCR kit. TCRdb passed the public sequencing reads through fastp at Q25 and MiXCR, retaining productive beta sequences. Records with the same CDR3 protein are collapsed into one entry carrying the most frequent genes and DNA. The sample has some 770,000 distinct CDR3 sequences on record, 16% of them singletons. Clones ranked in the top ten supply about 8.4% of the sample. Source material: blood. The receptors were sampled from a young man with Graves' hyperthyroidism.

This clonotype was counted only a few times. The CDR3 nucleotides read TGTGCCAGCAGCTTGACCGGGGCGGGAGGGGGGTATGAGCAGTTCTTC. This sequence encodes CASSLTGAGGGYEQFF. This chain joins TRBV7-3 and TRBJ2-1; TRBD2 aligns across 9 bases. The germline CDR1 and CDR2 sequences are SGHTA and FQGTGA. The CDR3 runs to 16 residues. The junction had 11 bases not matched to a gene; V was cut back by 3 bases and J by 8 bases.

Ten or more counts support this clonotype. The chain recombines TRBV5-1 with TRBJ2-1; 7 bases align to TRBD2. Germline lookup yields CDR1 SGHRS and CDR2 YFSETQ. V was clipped by 0 bases and J by 5 bases; unmatched bases: 5. The CDR3 runs to 15 residues. The CDR3 sequence is CASSLGGRAHNEQFF. CDR3 coding DNA: TGCGCCAGCAGCTTGGGTGGGAGGGCCCACAATGAGCAGTTCTTC.